One sample yielded the 20 T cell receptor beta chains listed below, sequenced in a study of blood T cell repertoires in COVID-19. Measured with immunoSEQ multiplex PCR; TCRdb has only the in-frame clones, and not every one. The sample records some 80,000 clones, approximately 80% being singletons. The specimen sequenced was peripheral blood. The receptor source for this set is a man older than 75 with acute or convalescent COVID-19.

The V call is TRBV27, the J call TRBJ1-2; unclear D gene. This CDR3 contains 13 residues. Germline lookup yields CDR1 MNHEY and CDR2 SMNVEV (reference sequence). Trimming pared 0 bases from V and 8 bases from J, leaving 10 bases between. CDR3 DNA sequence: TGTGCCAGCAGTTTATCGCGGGGTACCGGCTACACCTTC. Its protein product is CASSLSRGTGYTF.

The J gene is TRBJ1-1, the V gene TRBV2; the D gene is possibly TRBD1 (5 bases). The ends were cut back, 7 bases at V and 1 base at J, with 10 bases in the middle. Germline V gene data show CDR1 as SNHLY and CDR2 as FYNNEI. The CDR3 runs to 13 residues. The CDR3 reads CASKTQENTEAFF. Here the CDR3 DNA reads TGTGCCAGCAAGACACAGGAGAACACTGAAGCTTTCTTT.

CDR3: CASSRTVGNSGNTIYF. The CDR3 DNA reads as TGTGCCAGCAGCCGGACAGTAGGTAACTCTGGAAACACCATATATTTT. This rearrangement joins TRBV9 to TRBJ1-3; tentative D call: TRBD1 (6 bases). Germline CDR1 is SGDLS and CDR2 is YYNGEE. The CDR3 sequence is 16 residues long. Deletions cut 4 bases from V and 0 bases from J, with 14 bases between.

The V gene is TRBV12-3 or TRBV12-4, the J gene TRBJ1-5; 7 bases agree with TRBD1. The CDR3 is 13 residues long. V dropped 6 bases and J dropped 5; count of bases not matched to a gene: 4. This CDR3 reads CASRGGAYQPQHF. DNA of the CDR3: TGTGCCAGCAGAGGGGGCGCCTATCAGCCCCAGCATTTT.

The V and J genes are TRBV27 and TRBJ1-1; maybe TRBD1 (5 bases). This CDR3 is 14 amino acids long. CDR1 is MNHEY, CDR2 SMNVEV, per germline (reference sequence). V was shortened by 4 bases and J by 0 bases, with 9 bases between the two germline ends. The CDR3 DNA reads TGTGCCAGCAGTTCAAGACAGTTGAACACTGAAGCTTTCTTT. It encodes CASSSRQLNTEAFF.

The V and J genes are TRBV18 and TRBJ1-1, with D hard to call. Per the germline V gene, CDR1 is KGHSH and CDR2 is LQKENI. The CDR3 is 14 residues long. V was trimmed by 3 bases and J by 1 base, leaving 9 bases between them. CDR3 nucleotides: TGTGCCAGCTCACCGGGCGTGCCGAACACTGAAGCTTTCTTT. Encoded protein: CASSPGVPNTEAFF.

The CDR3 region is CASSLRGLSTDTQYF. The CDR3 DNA reads TGTGCCAGCAGTTTGAGGGGGCTTAGCACAGATACGCAGTATTTT. The genes are TRBV27 and TRBJ2-3; 7 nucleotides match TRBD1. V was clipped by 3 bases and J by 0 bases; unmatched bases: 3. Germline CDR1 reads MNHEY; CDR2 reads SMNVEV (reference sequence). This CDR3 is built from 15 residues.

The chain uses TRBV11-3 and TRBJ1-1, with 11 bases identical to TRBD1. Germline CDR1 reads SGHNT; CDR2 reads YENEEA. Germline trimming cut 5 bases from V and 9 bases from J; bases unmatched to any gene: 8. This CDR3 has 14 residues. The CDR3 DNA reads as TGTGCCAGCAGCGCTGCCGGACAGGGGGCGAAAGCTTTCTTT. It encodes CASSAAGQGAKAFF.

The chain uses TRBV3-1 (or the pseudogene TRBV3-2) and TRBJ1-2, with a weak D call TRBD1 (6 bases). The ends were cut back, 2 bases at V and 4 bases at J, with 11 bases in the middle. The CDR3 extends over 14 amino acids. Germline V CDR1 and CDR2: LGHDT, YNNKEL (reference sequence). The CDR3 DNA reads TGTGCCAGCAGCCAAAGGGAGGGGGGCTATGGCTACACCTTC. This translates into CASSQREGGYGYTF.

This chain connects TRBV5-1 to TRBJ2-1; 9 bases are a match to TRBD2. Germline V CDR1 and CDR2: SGHRS, YFSETQ. The CDR3 sequence is 16 residues long. V was clipped by 0 bases and J by 7 bases; unmatched bases: 8. CDR3 coding DNA: TGCGCCAGCAGCTTGGGAAGCGGGGGGTTGCCGAATGAGCAGTTCTTC. Translating gives CASSLGSGGLPNEQFF.

This clone appeared a few times. The chain has TRBV6-5 and TRBJ1-4; 10 bases line up with TRBD1. The J segment lost 5 bases and the V segment lost 4 bases, leaving 4 bases of the junction unmatched. The CDR3 has 15 residues. Germline lookup yields CDR1 MNHEY and CDR2 SVGAGI. The DNA for the CDR3 is TGTGCCAGCAGTTGGGGGGACAGGGGAAATGAAAAACTGTTTTTT. It codes for CASSWGDRGNEKLFF.

The V call is TRBV7-9, the J call TRBJ2-7; 11 bases align to TRBD2. This CDR3 region has 15 residues. The V and J ends lost 5 bases and 3 bases, in that order; junction bases with no gene match: 6. Germline CDR1 is SEHNR and CDR2 is FQNEAQ (reference sequence). CDR3 DNA sequence: TGTGCCAGCAGCGCCAGGGGGACTAGCGGCTACGAGCAGTACTTC. Its protein is CASSARGTSGYEQYF.

The V gene is TRBV7-8, the J gene TRBJ1-2, with 9 bases matching TRBD1. Germline V gene data show CDR1 as SGHVS and CDR2 as FQNEAQ. The CDR3 loop spans 16 amino acids. V gave up 0 bases and J gave up 6 bases; unmatched junction bases: 8. The CDR3 here is CASSLAGDRESDGYTF. The CDR3, as DNA: TGTGCCAGCAGCTTAGCTGGGGACAGGGAATCTGATGGCTACACCTTC.

The gene calls are TRBV12-3 or TRBV12-4 and TRBJ2-7; TRBD1 matches at 10 bases. The CDR3 is 13 amino acids. With V trimmed by 6 bases and J by 4 bases, 3 bases remained unmatched. CDR3 residues: CASRRQGAYEQYF. CDR3 nucleotides: TGTGCCAGCAGACGACAGGGGGCTTACGAGCAGTACTTC.

This clone has only a few counts. This chain connects TRBV27 to TRBJ1-2, with 9 bases fitting TRBD1. Germline CDR1 reads MNHEY; CDR2 reads SMNVEV (reference sequence). The V gene end was trimmed by 8 bases and the J gene end by 7 bases; junction bases not matched to a gene: 5. The CDR3 totals 12 residues. The chain's CDR3 is CASGDRAFGYTF. In DNA form, the CDR3 reads TGTGCCAGCGGGGACAGGGCCTTTGGCTACACCTTC.

The CDR3 DNA is TGTGCCACCAGTGACGCAGGGGGCGCGGATGGCTACACCTTC. Translated, it gives CATSDAGGADGYTF. The rearrangement links TRBV24-1 to TRBJ1-2; TRBD1 matches at 8 bases. V gave up 4 bases and J gave up 6 bases; unmatched junction bases: 6. This CDR3 contains 14 residues. Germline V CDR1 and CDR2: KGHDR, SFDVKD.

The J gene is TRBJ2-1, the V gene TRBV6-1; 7 bases are shared with TRBD2. Germline trimming cut 4 bases from V and 8 bases from J; bases unmatched to any gene: 14. CDR1 and CDR2 from the germline V gene are MNHNS and SASEGT. This CDR3 has 16 residues. The CDR3 sequence is CASSVVGSGVSYEQFF. The DNA for the CDR3 is TGTGCCAGCAGTGTAGTCGGGAGCGGGGTTAGCTATGAGCAGTTCTTC.

The genes are TRBV3-1 (or the pseudogene TRBV3-2) and TRBJ1-4, with D tentatively TRBD1 (5 bases). The length of the CDR3 is 15 residues. CDR1 and CDR2 (germline): LGHDT, YNNKEL (reference sequence). Trimming pared 4 bases from V and 0 bases from J, leaving 9 bases between. This CDR3 reads CASSRWTTTNEKLFF. The CDR3, as DNA: TGTGCCAGCAGCCGATGGACAACAACTAATGAAAAACTGTTTTTT.

This chain joins TRBV5-6 and TRBJ1-2, with D possibly TRBD1 on 5 matching bases. This CDR3 comprises 16 residues. Trimming took off 0 bases at V and 4 bases at J, with 16 bases between the two ends. Per the germline V gene, CDR1 is SGHDT and CDR2 is YYEEEE. In DNA, the CDR3 is TGTGCCAGCAGCTTGGTGTCAGGGTCAAAGGGCTATGGCTACACCTTC. It is translated as CASSLVSGSKGYGYTF.

This clone has only one observation. The J gene is TRBJ2-7, the V gene TRBV5-1, with TRBD1 matching 8 bases. Germline assignment: CDR1 SGHRS and CDR2 YFSETQ. The CDR3 has 13 residues. The V and J ends lost 4 bases and 3 bases, in that order; junction bases with no gene match: 3. The CDR3 sequence: CASSVDRVYEQYF. The CDR3 DNA reads as TGCGCCAGCAGCGTGGACAGGGTCTACGAGCAGTACTTC.